Listed below are T cell receptor beta chains from one sample, sequenced in a study of regulatory T cells in long-lasting Graves disease. Each CDR3 protein is one row after TCRdb ran MiXCR on the multiplex PCR reads. The sample lists about 460,000 distinct CDR3 sequences, 22% occurring once. The sample here was peripheral blood mononuclear cells (PBMCs), taken when the disease was refractory, from a patient treated with antithyroid drugs. The receptors stem from a female donor with Graves disease. CDR3s include the opening cysteine and the closing phenylalanine or tryptophan. A D gene is named only where the DNA matches it firmly. Some rows mark clone size as missing; the rest say once, few, many or name a class of expanded clone.

TRBV12-3/TRBV12-4	TRBD1	many	TRBJ1-1	CASSFRGGSEAFF	TGTGCCAGCAGTTTTAGAGGGGGCTCTGAAGCTTTCTTT
TRBV7-3	.	.	TRBJ1-2	CASSSLGGVDGYTF	TGTGCCAGCAGCTCTCTTGGGGGGGTGGACGGCTACACCTTC
TRBV19	.	.	TRBJ2-2	CASSIGPATGELFF	TGTGCCAGTAGTATAGGCCCGGCTACCGGGGAGCTGTTTTTT
TRBV30	.	.	TRBJ1-5	CAWSTGSNQPQHF	TGTGCCTGGAGTACAGGTAGCAATCAGCCCCAGCATTTT
TRBV4-1	TRBD1	.	TRBJ1-6	CASSQPRQGANSPLHF	TGCGCCAGCAGCCAACCTAGACAGGGGGCAAATTCACCCCTCCACTTT
TRBV12-3/TRBV12-4	TRBD1	.	TRBJ1-2	CASSQDRGPGYGYTF	TGTGCCAGCAGTCAAGACAGGGGGCCCGGCTATGGCTACACCTTC
TRBV2	.	many	TRBJ2-1	CARGGRGAYNEQFF	TGTGCCAGGGGGGGGCGGGGTGCCTACAATGAGCAGTTCTTC
TRBV3-1	TRBD1	.	TRBJ1-2	CAGSRTGDGYTF	TGTGCCGGCAGCCGGACAGGTGATGGCTACACCTTC
TRBV6-1	TRBD1	.	TRBJ2-2	CASSPEGARTGELFF	TGTGCCAGCAGCCCAGAGGGGGCGCGCACCGGGGAGCTGTTTTTT
TRBV27	.	few	TRBJ2-7	CASSLAGDQAYEQYF	TGTGCCAGCAGTTTAGCCGGGGACCAAGCCTACGAGCAGTACTTC
TRBV29-1	.	many	TRBJ1-6	CSVEALHF	TGCAGCGTTGAGGCCCTCCACTTT
TRBV7-2	.	few	TRBJ2-1	CASSLDPRGGFLEQFF	TGTGCCAGCAGCTTAGACCCCAGGGGGGGATTCCTGGAGCAGTTCTTC
TRBV28	.	.	TRBJ1-5	CASSIPLYRGDQPQHF	TGTGCCAGTAGTATCCCCTTATATAGGGGCGATCAGCCCCAGCATTTT
TRBV12-3/TRBV12-4	TRBD1	many	TRBJ1-1	CASSHSGGRNTEAFF	TGTGCCAGCAGTCACTCAGGGGGCAGGAACACTGAAGCTTTCTTT
TRBV12-3/TRBV12-4	.	few	TRBJ2-1	CASSSRGSSAEQFF	TGTGCCAGCAGTTCCCGGGGTAGCAGTGCTGAGCAGTTCTTC
TRBV6-1	.	few	TRBJ2-3	CASTHLGLSTDTQYF	TGTGCCAGCACCCACCTGGGACTGTCTACAGATACGCAGTATTTT
TRBV7-2	TRBD1	many	TRBJ2-7	CASSAGTGREQYF	TGTGCCAGCAGCGCTGGGACAGGCCGTGAGCAGTACTTC
TRBV28	.	many	TRBJ2-7	CASSQLVPPYEQYF	TGTGCCAGCAGTCAACTAGTTCCCCCCTACGAGCAGTACTTC
TRBV30	TRBD2	few	TRBJ2-7	CAWQLAGASYEQYF	TGTGCCTGGCAACTAGCGGGAGCTTCCTACGAGCAGTACTTC
TRBV14	.	few	TRBJ2-7	CASSPHGAWSLSYEQYF	TGTGCCAGCAGCCCACATGGGGCGTGGTCCCTCTCCTACGAGCAGTACTTC
TRBV20-1	TRBD2	few	TRBJ2-7	CSASPGTRDEQYF	TGCAGTGCTAGTCCCGGGACTAGGGACGAGCAGTACTTC
TRBV5-1	.	few	TRBJ1-2	CASSLEAGTYGYTF	TGCGCCAGCAGCTTGGAGGCAGGAACCTATGGCTACACCTTC
TRBV19	.	.	TRBJ2-1	CASSISWRDNEQFF	TGTGCCAGTAGTATATCGTGGAGGGACAATGAGCAGTTCTTC
TRBV10-3	.	.	TRBJ1-6	CAISESAGASLNSPLHF	TGTGCCATCAGTGAGTCGGCAGGGGCTAGTCTGAATTCACCCCTCCACTTT
TRBV7-2	TRBD2	few	TRBJ2-5	CASSLGGLAGGAVYF	TGTGCCAGCAGCTTAGGGGGACTAGCGGGGGGGGCCGTGTACTTC
TRBV7-9	.	few	TRBJ2-4	CASSPPPAEIKNIQYF	TGTGCCAGCAGCCCCCCCCCGGCAGAGATAAAAAACATTCAGTACTTC
TRBV20-1	.	few	TRBJ2-1	CSAQPRNEQFF	TGCAGTGCGCAACCAAGAAATGAGCAGTTCTTC
TRBV4-3	.	few	TRBJ2-7	CASSQDTSNGYEQYF	TGCGCCAGCAGCCAAGATACTAGCAACGGCTACGAGCAGTACTTC
TRBV11-2	.	many	TRBJ1-4	CASSLAGQENEKLFF	TGTGCCAGCAGCTTAGCCGGCCAAGAGAATGAAAAACTGTTTTTT
TRBV6-2/TRBV6-3	TRBD1	many	TRBJ1-2	CASSEVDRGYTF	TGTGCCAGCAGTGAAGTGGACAGGGGCTACACCTTC
TRBV2	TRBD1	.	TRBJ1-2	CASRGTGYYGYTF	TGTGCCAGCAGAGGGACAGGGTACTATGGCTACACCTTC
TRBV12-3/TRBV12-4	.	many	TRBJ2-7	CASSLLSGEQYF	TGTGCCAGCAGTCTCCTCTCTGGCGAGCAGTACTTC
TRBV7-6	TRBD1	.	TRBJ2-7	CASSLRTGEYEQYF	TGTGCCAGCAGCCTGAGGACAGGGGAGTACGAGCAGTACTTC
TRBV27	.	.	TRBJ1-3	CASSFDGYTIYF	TGTGCCAGCAGTTTCGATGGATACACCATATATTTT
TRBV11-3	.	.	TRBJ1-1	CASSLDLPTEAFF	TGTGCCAGCAGCTTAGATCTACCGACTGAAGCTTTCTTT
TRBV7-9	.	few	TRBJ1-1	CASSEGTSSNTEAFF	TGTGCCAGCAGCGAAGGAACAAGTTCGAACACTGAAGCTTTCTTT
TRBV7-2	.	few	TRBJ2-2	CASSHAGLFGELFF	TGTGCCAGCAGCCACGCGGGGCTCTTCGGGGAGCTGTTTTTT
TRBV24-1	.	many	TRBJ1-2	CATSDAVGDRIYGYTF	TGTGCCACCAGTGACGCCGTAGGGGACCGGATCTATGGCTACACCTTC